These T cell receptor beta chains were read from a single sample in a study of CD8+ T cells in alopecia areata. Measured with immunoSEQ multiplex PCR; TCRdb has only the in-frame clones, and not every one. Of about 190,000 clones detected, around 60% appear once; the ten largest clones hold roughly 12%. The sequencing used CD8+ T cells sorted from blood, collected at week 24, from a patient treated with tofacitinib. These receptors were collected from a human donor with alopecia areata. Each CDR3 is given with its conserved first and last residue. D genes are given only for firm matches. Expanded clones get a size class; other rows say once, few or many, or leave the size out.

CDR3 length | J gene | D gene | V gene | clone size | CDR3 DNA | CDR3 protein
13 | TRBJ1-1 | TRBD1 | TRBV9 | - | TGTGCCAGCAGCGGGACAGGGGGGTCGTCGGCTTTCTTT | CASSGTGGSSAFF
15 | TRBJ1-3 | - | TRBV5-6 | - | TGTGCCAGCAGCTTCGGGCAGGGTGACGGAAACACCATATATTTT | CASSFGQGDGNTIYF
14 | TRBJ1-5 | - | TRBV30 | - | TGTGCCTGGAGTAAAGGGTTTGGCAATCAGCCCCAGCATTTT | CAWSKGFGNQPQHF
14 | TRBJ2-1 | TRBD2 | TRBV30 | - | TGTGCCTGGACGGAGCTAGCGGATTACAATGAGCAGTTCTTC | CAWTELADYNEQFF
13 | TRBJ1-1 | - | TRBV27 | once | TGTGCCAGCACTGGGACGGCAAACACTGAAGCTTTCTTT | CASTGTANTEAFF
14 | TRBJ1-4 | - | TRBV6-5 | once | TGTGCCAGCAGTACAGAACCGGCTCTGGACGAGCTGTTTTTT | CASSTEPALDELFF
15 | TRBJ2-2 | TRBD2 | TRBV9 | - | TGTGCCAGCAGCGCAGGCGGGGGAGTCACCGGGGAGCTGTTTTTT | CASSAGGGVTGELFF
14 | TRBJ2-3 | - | TRBV5-1 | - | TGCGCCAGCAGCTTCTGGGGGGGCACAGATACGCAGTATTTT | CASSFWGGTDTQYF
15 | TRBJ1-1 | - | TRBV7-6 | - | TGTGCCAGCAGCTTAAGGTCAGGGTGGAACACTGAAGCTTTCTTT | CASSLRSGWNTEAFF
14 | TRBJ2-3 | TRBD2 | TRBV2 | - | TGTGCCAGCAAAGGGACTAGCGGGGCCGATTCGCAGTATTTT | CASKGTSGADSQYF
12 | TRBJ2-3 | - | TRBV7-9 | - | TGTGCCAGCAGCGCGACGGGGGATACGCAGTATTTT | CASSATGDTQYF
14 | TRBJ1-2 | - | TRBV19 | - | TGTGCCAGTAGTATAATTGGGGGAAAGGATGGCTACACCTTC | CASSIIGGKDGYTF
13 | TRBJ1-2 | - | TRBV27 | - | TGTGCCAGCAGTCCTGGACGGAACTATGGCTACACCTTC | CASSPGRNYGYTF
13 | TRBJ2-3 | - | TRBV7-6 | - | TGTGCCAGCTCCCTAGGGCCCGGGGATACGCAGTATTTT | CASSLGPGDTQYF
15 | TRBJ2-3 | TRBD1 | TRBV30 | few | TGTGCGTGCCACCCGGGACAGGGGGTCTTCGATACGCAGTATTTT | CACHPGQGVFDTQYF
13 | TRBJ2-1 | TRBD2 | TRBV15 | - | TGTGCCACCAGCACCCGGACTAGTCCTGAGCAGTTCTTC | CATSTRTSPEQFF
13 | TRBJ2-5 | - | TRBV28 | few | TGTGCCAGCAGTTTGATAGGGCAAGAGACCCAGTACTTC | CASSLIGQETQYF
11 | TRBJ2-5 | - | TRBV12-5 | - | TGTGCTAGTGCGCAGGAAGAGACCCAGTACTTC | CASAQEETQYF
15 | TRBJ2-1 | - | TRBV23-1 | few | TGCGCCAGCAGTCAATCGCCCGTGAGGGCTGATGAGCAGTTCTTC | CASSQSPVRADEQFF
14 | TRBJ1-5 | - | TRBV4-1 | - | TGCGCCAGCAGCCAGGGAATTGGCAATCAGCCCCAGCATTTT | CASSQGIGNQPQHF
15 | TRBJ2-7 | - | TRBV9 | - | TGTGCCAGCAGTACAGGGTCTAAACTCTCCTACGAGCAGTACTTC | CASSTGSKLSYEQYF
15 | TRBJ2-1 | - | TRBV9 | - | TGTGCCAGCAAAACGGGGGACCACTCCTACAATGAGCAGTTCTTC | CASKTGDHSYNEQFF
16 | TRBJ1-3 | - | TRBV30 | - | TGTGCCTGGAGTGTTGACTATACAGGGACTGGAAACACCATATATTTT | CAWSVDYTGTGNTIYF
14 | TRBJ1-1 | - | TRBV13 | - | TGTGCCAGCAGCCGAGGGAGCGGTTACCTTGAAGCTTTCTTT | CASSRGSGYLEAFF
14 | TRBJ2-1 | - | TRBV5-6 | - | TGTGCCAGCAGCTGGCTACCCCTCTACAATGAGCAGTTCTTC | CASSWLPLYNEQFF
16 | TRBJ2-7 | TRBD1 | TRBV7-9 | - | TGTGCCAGCAGCTTAGGGACAGGGGATAGCTCCTACGAGCAGTACTTC | CASSLGTGDSSYEQYF
12 | TRBJ2-3 | - | TRBV5-6 | - | TGTGCCAGCAGCTCCGGGAGTCTAACGCAGTATTTT | CASSSGSLTQYF
15 | TRBJ2-1 | TRBD1 | TRBV13 | - | TGTGCCAGCAGCTTGCGACAGGGGGGCTACAATGAGCAGTTCTTC | CASSLRQGGYNEQFF
16 | TRBJ1-2 | TRBD1 | TRBV5-6 | once | TGTGCCAGCAGCTTGGGACAGGGTTCAAGGGACTATGGCTACACCTTC | CASSLGQGSRDYGYTF
13 | TRBJ1-1 | - | TRBV7-6 | once | TGTGCCAGCAGCTCAGGCCTTAACACTGAAGCTTTCTTT | CASSSGLNTEAFF
17 | TRBJ2-1 | TRBD1 | TRBV29-1 | - | TGCAGCGTTGAACCCGGCGGACAGGGGGCGTCGGGGAATGAGCAGTTCTTC | CSVEPGGQGASGNEQFF
16 | TRBJ1-1 | - | TRBV4-1 | few | TGCGCCAGCAGCCAAGCGTTGAAGGGATCGAACACTGAAGCTTTCTTT | CASSQALKGSNTEAFF
17 | TRBJ2-3 | TRBD2 | TRBV7-2 | - | TGTGCCAGCAGCCGTTCCCTAGCGGGGCTGCTGGGGCTGACGCAGTATTTT | CASSRSLAGLLGLTQYF
14 | TRBJ2-7 | TRBD1 | TRBV4-1 | - | TGCGCCAGCAGCTACTCCGACAGGGTGGACGAGCAGTACTTC | CASSYSDRVDEQYF
14 | TRBJ2-1 | TRBD1 | TRBV13 | few | TGTGCCAGCAGCACCCGGGACAGGGAGTCTGAGCAGTTCTTC | CASSTRDRESEQFF
15 | TRBJ2-1 | - | TRBV13 | - | TGTGCCAGCAGCTCCGTAGGGAGCTCCTACAATGAGCAGTTCTTC | CASSSVGSSYNEQFF
16 | TRBJ2-5 | TRBD2 | TRBV7-8 | - | TGTGCCAGCAGCTTCTTAGCGGGGGGACCCCATTGGACCCAGTACTTC | CASSFLAGGPHWTQYF
14 | TRBJ2-7 | - | TRBV15 | - | TGTGCCACCAGCAGTGAACGAGTTGGCTACGAGCAGTACTTC | CATSSERVGYEQYF
12 | TRBJ1-5 | - | TRBV19 | - | TGTGCCAGTAGTATTAGTAATCAGCCCCAGCATTTT | CASSISNQPQHF
16 | TRBJ1-5 | TRBD1 | TRBV5-6 | - | TGTGCCAGCAGCATCCAGACAGGGATCAGCAATCAGCCCCAGCATTTT | CASSIQTGISNQPQHF
14 | TRBJ2-2 | - | TRBV27 | - | TGTGCCAGCAGGGACTTGGCGAACACCGGGGAGCTGTTTTTT | CASRDLANTGELFF
11 | TRBJ1-2 | - | TRBV6-6 | once | TGTGCCAGCAGGTGGGAGACTGGCTACACCTTC | CASRWETGYTF
13 | TRBJ1-1 | - | TRBV2 | - | TGTGCCAGCATTCTTTGGGTTGACACTGAAGCTTTCTTT | CASILWVDTEAFF
16 | TRBJ2-3 | TRBD2 | TRBV9 | - | TGTGCCAGCAGCGGAACTAGCGGGGGATACACAGATACGCAGTATTTT | CASSGTSGGYTDTQYF
16 | TRBJ2-7 | TRBD1 | TRBV2 | - | TGTGCCAGCAGTGTAAAGGTCAGGGGGTCGAGCTACGAGCAGTACTTC | CASSVKVRGSSYEQYF
16 | TRBJ2-5 | TRBD1 | TRBV14 | - | TGTGCCAGCAGCCAATCAAGGACAGGGGGCCAAGAGACCCAGTACTTC | CASSQSRTGGQETQYF
14 | TRBJ1-5 | TRBD1 | TRBV25-1 | - | TGTGCCAGCAGAGGGCAGGGGGCCTTTCAGCCCCAGCATTTT | CASRGQGAFQPQHF
12 | TRBJ1-1 | - | TRBV6-5 | few | TGTGCCAGCACCCGAGGGGACACTGAAGCTTTCTTT | CASTRGDTEAFF
12 | TRBJ2-3 | - | TRBV2 | once | TGTGCCAGCTTCACCCGAGAAGATACGCAGTATTTT | CASFTREDTQYF
14 | TRBJ1-2 | - | TRBV5-1 | - | TGCGCCAGCAGCCCGGATACTCCCTACTATGGCTACACCTTC | CASSPDTPYYGYTF
12 | TRBJ2-7 | - | TRBV30 | - | TGTGCCTGGAGTGTACAAACTGGCGAGCAGTACTTC | CAWSVQTGEQYF
13 | TRBJ1-1 | - | TRBV28 | - | TGTGCCAGCAACGAACCCGGGGCCACTGAAGCTTTCTTT | CASNEPGATEAFF
12 | TRBJ2-7 | TRBD1 | TRBV29-1 | - | TGCAGCGTCCAAGGACAGGGCTACGAGCAGTACTTC | CSVQGQGYEQYF
17 | TRBJ1-3 | - | TRBV4-1 | few | TGCGCCAGCAGCCATCGCGAGAAGTACTCGGTTGCTGACACCATATATTTT | CASSHREKYSVADTIYF
15 | TRBJ2-3 | TRBD2 | TRBV5-1 | - | TGCGCCAGCAGCCACACGGGGGGGATCTCAGATACGCAGTATTTT | CASSHTGGISDTQYF